These 10 T cell receptor beta chains originate from one sample sequenced in a study of control samples from healthy donors and cancer patients. The assay was immunoSEQ multiplex PCR, and TCRdb's table has in-frame clones only and misses some. This table has 70,000 or so clones, roughly 94% appearing once. Sequenced sample: blood. The receptors here all came from a middle-aged woman in good health.

This clone was seen a few times. The rearrangement links TRBV5-8 to TRBJ1-3, with a weak D call TRBD1 (5 bases). Trimming pared 5 bases from V and 2 bases from J, leaving 11 bases between. CDR1 and CDR2 from the germline V gene are SGHTS and YDEGEE. The CDR3 is made up of 14 amino acids. CDR3 residues: CASRRGGTGNTIYF. The CDR3 DNA is TGTGCCAGCAGACGGGGGGGGACTGGAAACACCATATATTTT.

V is TRBV5-1 and J is TRBJ2-1; 12 bases line up with TRBD2. CDR1 is SGHRS, CDR2 YFSETQ, per germline. CDR3 length: 18 amino acids. Trimming cost V 6 bases and J 0 bases; bases outside gene matches: 10. The DNA for the CDR3 is TGCGCCAGCACGGTTGGACTAGCGGGACCTAGCTCCTACAATGAGCAGTTCTTC. Protein product: CASTVGLAGPSSYNEQFF.

The chain carries TRBV11-2 and TRBJ1-3; 9 nucleotides agree with TRBD1. This CDR3 has 16 amino acids. J was trimmed by 4 bases and V by 4 bases; bases with no gene match: 8. Germline V gene sequence: CDR1 SGHAT, CDR2 FQNNGV. CDR3 in DNA: TGTGCCAGCAGCTGGTCCGGGACAGGGAGCGGAAACACCATATATTTT. This translates into CASSWSGTGSGNTIYF.

This chain uses TRBV14 with TRBJ1-2; D is perhaps TRBD1 (5 bases). The CDR3 totals 18 residues. Trimming took 3 bases from V and 0 from J, leaving 20 bases between them. CDR1 is SGHDN, CDR2 FVKESK, per germline. CDR3 residues: CASSHRQTWDQSNYGYTF. As DNA, the CDR3 is TGTGCCAGCAGCCACCGACAAACCTGGGACCAATCTAACTATGGCTACACCTTC.

The V and J genes are TRBV3-1 (or the pseudogene TRBV3-2) and TRBJ2-7, with unresolved D. Per germline, CDR1 LGHDT and CDR2 YNNKEL (reference sequence). Trimming left V 4 bases short and J 0 bases short, with 4 bases between. CDR3 length: 12 amino acids. The CDR3: CASSLSSYEQYF. The CDR3 DNA follows: TGTGCCAGCAGCCTGAGCTCCTACGAGCAGTACTTC.

This chain links TRBV12-3 or TRBV12-4 with TRBJ1-5, with a tentative D call TRBD1 (6 bases). V was pared by 6 bases and J by 5 bases, with 11 bases between. The CDR3 totals 13 residues. CDR3 sequence reads: CASSPQGYQPQHF. CDR3 in DNA: TGTGCCAGCAGCCCACAGGGATATCAGCCCCAGCATTTT.

This chain links TRBV4-3 with TRBJ1-4, with a weak D call TRBD1 (5 bases). V was shortened by 1 base and J by 8 bases, with 14 bases between the two germline ends. The CDR3 runs 15 residues. Germline lookup yields CDR1 LGHNA and CDR2 YSLEER. CDR3 loop: CASSQGWGAEEKLFF. Written as DNA, the CDR3 is TGCGCCAGCAGCCAAGGGTGGGGCGCAGAAGAAAAACTGTTTTTT.

This clone was counted a single time. V is TRBV7-9 and J is TRBJ1-1, with D unclear. Germline V gives CDR1 SEHNR, CDR2 FQNEAQ (reference sequence). V lost 6 bases, J lost 2 bases, and 7 bases lay in between. The CDR3 contains 12 residues. Here the CDR3 reads CASSIENTEAFF. CDR3 nucleotides: TGTGCCAGCAGTATTGAAAACACTGAAGCTTTCTTT.

CDR3 DNA: TGCGCCAGCAGCCAGGGCCCGGGACAGGGGTCTTTTAGCAATCAGCCCCAGCATTTT. It specifies CASSQGPGQGSFSNQPQHF. The genes are TRBV4-1 and TRBJ1-5, with 10 bases matching TRBD1. With V trimmed by 3 bases and J by 0 bases, 11 bases remained unmatched. This CDR3 is 19 amino acids long. CDR1 is MGHRA, CDR2 YSYEKL, per germline.

The V call is TRBV11-3, the J call TRBJ2-1; 8 bases agree with TRBD2. This CDR3 comprises 15 residues. The V gene's germline CDR1 is SGHNT and CDR2 YENEEA. V lost 2 bases to trimming and J lost 4 bases; unmatched junction nucleotides: 4. DNA for the CDR3: TGTGCCAGCAGCTTACTGGCTAGCGGGTACAATGAGCAGTTCTTC. It is translated as CASSLLASGYNEQFF.